This entry lists 23 T cell receptor beta chains sequenced from one sample in a study of blood T cells in healthy people across ages. It was with a sample-barcoded 5' primer and a J-beta primer mix that a second PCR of roughly 7 to 12 cycles was run. TCRdb re-called the 5' RACE reads through MiXCR, storing one row per CDR3 protein. The table includes 450,000 to 600,000 distinct CDR3 sequences, about 29% detected once. These data also formed part of another study, on T cells of mothers and their children.

Sequenced sample: blood. The receptors originated from a boy aged 2 to 10 in good health.

The V gene is TRBV6-2 or TRBV6-3, the J gene TRBJ2-3; D is possibly TRBD2 (5 bases). This CDR3 comprises 13 residues. The germline CDR1 and CDR2 sequences are MNHEY and SVGEGT. The germline V and J ends were trimmed by 4 bases and 6 bases, with 11 bases remaining between them. The CDR3 is CASSSGGVDTQYF. In DNA form, the CDR3 reads TGTGCCAGCAGTTCCGGAGGTGTGGATACGCAGTATTTT.

V and J are TRBV6-1 and TRBJ1-1; D gene unclear. Germline V gives CDR1 MNHNS, CDR2 SASEGT. The CDR3 extends over 15 amino acids. V shed 5 bases and J shed 1 base, with 14 bases lying between them. CDR3 bases: TGTGCCAGCAGTCGAGGTGGGGAGACGAACACTGAAGCTTTCTTT. Translation gives CASSRGGETNTEAFF.

This clonotype has a handful of counts. V and J are TRBV18 and TRBJ2-3, with no clear D. V lost 1 base to trimming and J lost 2 bases, with 7 bases between them. The CDR3 has 14 amino acids. Germline V gene data show CDR1 as KGHSH and CDR2 as LQKENI. CDR3 sequence reads: CASSPRITTDTQYF. CDR3 DNA: TGTGCCAGCTCACCACGAATAACCACAGATACGCAGTATTTT.

This chain links TRBV7-3 with TRBJ2-7; TRBD1 matches 7 bases. CDR1 SGHTA and CDR2 FQGTGA come from the germline V gene. The CDR3 totals 14 residues. Trimming removed 2 bases from V and 5 bases from J; junction bases left unmatched: 6. Written as DNA, the CDR3 is TGTGCCAGCAGCTTAGGCAGGGGGAGCAACGAGCAGTACTTC. It specifies CASSLGRGSNEQYF.

The chain joins TRBV4-3 to TRBJ1-1; 7 bases agree with TRBD1. V shed 4 bases and J 10 bases; nucleotides not matched to a gene: 9. This CDR3 has 13 residues. Germline CDR1 LGHNA, CDR2 YSLEER. The CDR3 spells CASSPKGGGGAFF. The DNA for the CDR3 is TGCGCCAGCAGCCCCAAAGGGGGCGGGGGAGCTTTCTTT.

This chain links TRBV7-9 with TRBJ2-3, with a tentative D call TRBD2 (6 bases). The V and J ends lost 1 base and 8 bases respectively, with 25 bases between them. Germline-derived CDR1 and CDR2 are SEHNR and FQNEAQ (reference sequence). The CDR3 sequence is 18 residues long. CDR3 in amino acids: CASSLVGRGLASVGTQYF. CDR3 sequence (DNA): TGTGCCAGCAGCTTAGTAGGACGGGGCCTAGCGAGCGTCGGTACGCAGTATTTT. Looking up the rest from reference TRBV7-9 and TRBJ2-3 gives the full variable domain: DTGVSQNPRHKITKRGQNVTFRCDPISEHNRLYWYRQTLGQGPEFLTYFQNEAQLEKSRLLSDRFSAERPKGSFSTLEIQRTEQGDSAMYLCASSLVGRGLASVGTQYFGPGTRLTVL.

This clonotype was counted only a few times. The chain uses TRBV6-2 or TRBV6-3 and TRBJ1-2, with no clear D. This CDR3 has 11 amino acids. V was pared by 2 bases and J by 13 bases, with 11 bases between. Germline V CDR1 and CDR2: MNHEY, SVGEGT. The CDR3 here is CASSYRTAPTF. The DNA of the CDR3 is TGTGCCAGCAGTTACAGGACTGCTCCCACCTTC.

This clonotype was counted many times. The rearrangement links TRBV15 to TRBJ2-6; possibly TRBD2 for D (7 bases). The CDR3 sequence is 16 residues long. The V and J ends lost 4 bases and 5 bases respectively, with 15 bases between them. Per the germline V gene, CDR1 is LNHNV and CDR2 is YYDKDF (reference sequence). CDR3 protein: CATSTAAGAWANVLTF. The CDR3 nucleotides are TGTGCCACCAGCACTGCTGCGGGGGCTTGGGCCAACGTCCTGACTTTC.

This clonotype occurred a few times. The V and J genes are TRBV7-9 and TRBJ2-7, with D perhaps TRBD2 (5 bases). Germline CDR1 and CDR2: SEHNR and FQNEAQ (reference sequence). V dropped 0 bases and J dropped 7 bases, with 13 bases sitting between them. This CDR3 spans 14 amino acids. The CDR3 nucleotides read TGTGCCAGCAGCTTAGCGAGCGGACCGGGAGAGCAGTACTTC. It encodes CASSLASGPGEQYF.

The chain has TRBV9 and TRBJ2-5; TRBD1 agrees at 8 bases. CDR1 is SGDLS, CDR2 YYNGEE, per germline. The CDR3 contains 19 residues. V lost 7 bases and J lost 0; bases outside the gene matches: 20. The CDR3 DNA sequence: TGTGCCAGCTCACTTACTGGAGTCGTAACAGGGGGTTACCAAGAGACCCAGTACTTC. Protein sequence: CASSLTGVVTGGYQETQYF.

The rearrangement links TRBV14 to TRBJ2-7; no firm D call. This CDR3 comprises 13 residues. Per germline, CDR1 SGHDN and CDR2 FVKESK. Deletions cut 1 base from V and 5 bases from J, with 9 bases between. CDR3 region: CASSQALWNEQYF. Written as DNA, the CDR3 is TGTGCCAGCAGCCAAGCGCTATGGAACGAGCAGTACTTC.

The chain combines TRBV20-1 with TRBJ2-1; the match to TRBD2 covers 8 bases. The CDR3 is 15 residues long. Losses at the gene ends were 6 bases for V and 6 bases for J; bases not matched to a gene: 13. Germline V lookup: CDR1 DFQATT, CDR2 SNEGSKA (reference sequence). The CDR3: CSAGPAAGVPNEQFF. As DNA, the CDR3 is TGCAGTGCGGGGCCGGCAGCGGGAGTCCCCAATGAGCAGTTCTTC.

The chain employs TRBV21-1 and TRBJ1-4. TRBV21-1 is a listed pseudogene. This CDR3 comprises 15 residues. CDR3 protein: CASSKVGQTNEKLFF. CDR3 DNA sequence: TGTGCCAGCAGCAAAGTAGGCCAGACAAATGAAAAACTGTTTTTT.

Concerning this clonotype: At one boundary the junction diverges from the germline segment, which might be a read error. The genes are TRBV7-9 and TRBJ2-5; no clear D. The CDR3 sequence is 14 residues long. CDR1 is SEHNR, CDR2 FQNEAQ, per germline (reference sequence). This CDR3 is CASSLGLSPLRKFF. The CDR3 bases are TGTGCCAGCAGCTTAGGTTTGTCCCCACTTCGCAAGTTCTTC. Full variable domain (outside the CDR3, taken from reference TRBV7-9 and TRBJ2-5): DTGVSQNPRHKITKRGQNVTFRCDPISEHNRLYWYRQTLGQGPEFLTYFQNEAQLEKSRLLSDRFSAERPKGSFSTLEIQRTEQGDSAMYLCASSLGLSPLRKFFGPGTRLLVL.

This clonotype was observed once. The rearrangement joins TRBV5-6 to TRBJ2-1, with 7 positions matching TRBD1. The DNA end favors TRBJ2-7, so the J call may be wrong. Germline CDR1 SGHDT, CDR2 YYEEEE. This CDR3 is built from 14 residues. The CDR3 here is CASSSSGTEYEQYF. CDR3 bases: TGTGCCAGCAGCTCTTCCGGGACAGAGTACGAGCAGTACTTC.

The CDR3 is CSASPGQHTNTEAFF. DNA of the CDR3: TGCAGTGCTTCTCCGGGACAGCATACGAACACTGAAGCTTTCTTT. The chain carries TRBV20-1 and TRBJ1-1; 7 bases align to TRBD1. Germline V CDR1 and CDR2: DFQATT, SNEGSKA (reference sequence). The CDR3 extends over 15 amino acids. J was trimmed by 1 base and V by 5 bases; bases with no gene match: 10.

This clonotype has ten or more counts. V gene TRBV20-1 combines with J gene TRBJ2-5; 15 bases match TRBD2. V was clipped by 6 bases and J by 0 bases; unmatched bases: 2. Germline loops: CDR1 DFQATT, CDR2 SNEGSKA (reference sequence). CDR3 size: 15 residues. The CDR3 DNA sequence: TGCAGTGCGAGGACTAGCGGGGGGGACCAAGAGACCCAGTACTTC. Residues: CSARTSGGDQETQYF.

The V gene is TRBV3-1, the J gene TRBJ1-2; D gene ambiguous. V was clipped by 0 bases and J by 3 bases, with 11 bases between them. Per the germline V gene, CDR1 is LGHDT and CDR2 is YNNKEL (reference sequence). This CDR3 contains 15 residues. CDR3 protein: CASSQETEGDYGYTF. The CDR3 bases are TGTGCCAGCAGCCAAGAAACTGAGGGAGACTATGGCTACACCTTC.

The V gene is TRBV19, the J gene TRBJ2-5; D might be TRBD2 (5 bases). The V end was cut by 4 bases, the J end by 4 bases, with 13 bases between. The CDR3 has 14 amino acids. Germline V CDR1 and CDR2: LNHDA, SQIVND (reference sequence). The CDR3 sequence: CASSRRRATETQYF. CDR3 DNA sequence: TGTGCCAGTAGTAGACGGCGGGCCACAGAGACCCAGTACTTC.

This sequence joins TRBV10-3 and TRBJ2-2, with a weak D call TRBD1 (6 bases). The germline V gene encodes CDR1 ENHRY and CDR2 SYGVKD. V was pared by 8 bases and J by 7 bases, with 14 bases between. This CDR3 spans 13 amino acids. CDR3 protein: CAISGTQDGELFF. DNA for the CDR3: TGTGCCATCTCCGGGACACAGGACGGGGAGCTGTTTTTT.

The chain employs TRBV7-6 and TRBJ2-1, with 7 bases aligning to TRBD2. This CDR3 is 16 amino acids long. Germline trimming cut 4 bases from V and 6 bases from J; bases unmatched to any gene: 12. CDR1 and CDR2 from the germline V gene are SGHVS and FNYEAQ. DNA of the CDR3: TGTGCCAGCAGCTGGACCGGGACTAATCTGATCAATGAGCAGTTCTTC. This sequence encodes CASSWTGTNLINEQFF.

The chain uses TRBV19 and TRBJ1-5; the match to TRBD1 covers 8 bases. Germline lookup yields CDR1 LNHDA and CDR2 SQIVND (reference sequence). The CDR3 extends over 14 amino acids. The V gene end was trimmed by 5 bases and the J gene end by 2 bases; junction bases not matched to a gene: 2. The CDR3 sequence is CASSLQGGNQPQHF. Here the CDR3 DNA reads TGTGCCAGTAGTTTACAGGGGGGCAATCAGCCCCAGCATTTT. The variable domain in full, with the rest retrieved from reference TRBV19 and TRBJ1-5, is DGGITQSPKYLFRKEGQNVTLSCEQNLNHDAMYWYRQDPGQGLRLIYYSQIVNDFQKGDIAEGYSVSREKKESFPLTVTSAQKNPTAFYLCASSLQGGNQPQHFGDGTRLSIL.

This chain uses TRBV7-9 with TRBJ2-7; D is unresolved. V was shortened by 5 bases and J by 2 bases, with 7 bases between the two germline ends. The CDR3 is 12 amino acids. In germline, CDR1 is SEHNR, CDR2 FQNEAQ (reference sequence). The CDR3 sequence is CASSNPTYEQYF. The CDR3 region has the DNA TGTGCCAGCAGCAACCCTACCTACGAGCAGTACTTC. Full variable domain (outside the CDR3, taken from reference TRBV7-9 and TRBJ2-7): DTGVSQNPRHKITKRGQNVTFRCDPISEHNRLYWYRQTLGQGPEFLTYFQNEAQLEKSRLLSDRFSAERPKGSFSTLEIQRTEQGDSAMYLCASSNPTYEQYFGPGTRLTVT.